The entry below describes one T cell receptor beta chain. The entry originates in a study of STAT5B mutations in CD4+ large granular lymphocyte leukemia. Produced via immunoSEQ multiplex PCR; TCRdb's table is partial and in-frame only. The sample lists more than 30,000 clones; under 80% were seen once. V lost 1 base to trimming and J lost 14 bases, with 9 bases between them. The CDR3 is made up of 10 amino acids. Germline V lookup: CDR1 DFQATT, CDR2 SNEGSKA (reference sequence). The sample comprised CD4+ T cells from blood buffy coats. V is TRBV20-1 and J is TRBJ2-1; the D is unclear. The clonotype comes from a human donor in good health. The CDR3 loop reads CSARADLEFF. As DNA, the CDR3 is TGCAGTGCTAGAGCGGATTTAGAGTTCTTC.